Following are 11 T cell receptor beta chains from one sample sequenced in a study of T-cell reconstitution after alpha-beta-depleted transplantation in children. Unique molecular identifiers tagged the TCRbeta library. TCRdb itself ran the PCR reads through MiXCR, one entry per CDR3 protein. The sample records around 210,000 distinct CDR3 sequences, approximately 7% being singletons. The material sequenced was PBMCs, taken before TCRalphabeta/CD19-depleted stem cell transplant. The receptors were sampled from a boy aged 2-9 years with acute lymphoblastic leukemia, due to receive a stem cell transplant.

This clonotype showed up many times. The chain carries TRBV6-5 and TRBJ2-1; D is possibly TRBD1 or TRBD2 (7 bases each). The CDR3 sequence is 14 residues long. V was trimmed by 3 bases and J by 7 bases, leaving 13 bases between them. The germline gives CDR1 MNHEY, CDR2 SVGAGI. The CDR3 region is CASSYNRGGNEQFF. In nucleotides, the CDR3 is TGTGCCAGCAGTTATAACAGGGGAGGGAATGAGCAGTTCTTC.

This clonotype has a count of ten or more. This chain uses TRBV20-1 with TRBJ1-4, with a tentative D call TRBD1 (5 bases). The CDR3 is made up of 14 amino acids. The germline V gene encodes CDR1 DFQATT and CDR2 SNEGSKA (reference sequence). With 2 bases removed from V and 4 bases from J, the gap between germline ends came to 11 bases. DNA of the CDR3: TGCAGTGCTAGAAGGGGTTCGGGTAATGAAAAACTGTTTTTT. Its protein is CSARRGSGNEKLFF.

This CDR3 is CSVEATSGGASEQYF. In nucleotides, the CDR3 is TGCAGCGTTGAAGCGACTAGCGGGGGGGCAAGCGAGCAGTACTTC. The chain carries TRBV29-1 and TRBJ2-7; the match to TRBD2 covers 14 bases. J lost 6 bases, V lost 1 base, and 5 bases had no gene match. The CDR3 totals 15 residues. Looked up from germline, CDR1 is SQVTM and CDR2 is ANQGSEA.

This clonotype has at least ten counts. The chain joins TRBV5-6 to TRBJ2-3; perhaps D is TRBD1 or TRBD2 (5 bases each). The V and J ends lost 3 bases and 8 bases respectively, with 16 bases between them. CDR3 length: 14 amino acids. CDR1 and CDR2 (germline): SGHDT, YYEEEE. CDR3 loop: CASSWGNTASTQYF. The CDR3 coding sequence is TGTGCCAGCAGCTGGGGGAATACGGCATCTACGCAGTATTTT.

The sample holds a few counts of this clonotype. The chain couples TRBV9 to TRBJ1-2; TRBD1 aligns across 8 bases. CDR3 length equals 14 residues. Germline V CDR1 and CDR2: SGDLS, YYNGEE. V trimming: 0 bases; J trimming: 8 bases; junction bases outside the gene matches: 6. The chain's CDR3 is CASSVDQTGVGYTF. The CDR3 DNA sequence: TGTGCCAGCAGCGTAGACCAGACAGGGGTGGGCTACACCTTC.

The V call is TRBV27, the J call TRBJ2-3; D possibly uses TRBD1 or TRBD2 (5 bases each). CDR1 MNHEY and CDR2 SMNVEV come from the germline V gene (reference sequence). The CDR3 consists of 15 residues. V was clipped by 1 base and J by 4 bases, with 12 bases between them. For the CDR3, the DNA is TGTGCCAGCAGTTTATTGGGCAGGGACCCAGATACGCAGTATTTT. Its translation: CASSLLGRDPDTQYF.

This clonotype was counted ten times or more. The chain recombines TRBV11-2 with TRBJ2-1; D gene ambiguous. Germline-derived CDR1 and CDR2 are SGHAT and FQNNGV. CDR3 length: 17 amino acids. Trimming pared 0 bases from V and 0 bases from J, leaving 12 bases between. In DNA, the CDR3 is TGTGCCAGCAGCTTAGATGGTCTAGTTCCCTCCTACAATGAGCAGTTCTTC. Protein sequence: CASSLDGLVPSYNEQFF. Supplemented by reference TRBV11-2 and TRBJ2-1, the full variable domain reads EAGVAQSPRYKIIEKRQSVAFWCNPISGHATLYWYQQILGQGPKLLIQFQNNGVVDDSQLPKDRFSAERLKGVDSTLKIQPAKLEDSAVYLCASSLDGLVPSYNEQFFGPGTRLTVL.

This clonotype was seen repeatedly, ten times or more. This sequence joins TRBV28 and TRBJ2-2, with D maybe TRBD1 (6 bases). V gave up 5 bases and J gave up 5 bases, with 15 bases separating them. This CDR3 spans 15 amino acids. Germline CDR1 MDHEN, CDR2 SYDVKM. CDR3: CASSVPGQTTGELFF. The DNA for the CDR3 is TGTGCCAGCAGTGTACCGGGACAAACGACCGGGGAGCTGTTTTTT.

V usage is TRBV20-1 and J usage is TRBJ1-5; no firm D call. The germline V and J ends were trimmed by 7 bases and 4 bases, with 14 bases remaining between them. CDR1 and CDR2 from the germline V gene are DFQATT and SNEGSKA (reference sequence). The length of the CDR3 is 13 residues. The CDR3 here is CSGWGAGNQPQHF. The CDR3 bases are TGCAGTGGGTGGGGTGCCGGGAATCAGCCCCAGCATTTT.

This clonotype has a count of ten or more. This chain links TRBV12-3 or TRBV12-4 with TRBJ1-6; TRBD1 matches at 7 bases. V dropped 6 bases and J dropped 8; count of bases not matched to a gene: 4. The CDR3 totals 13 residues. The CDR3 nucleotides are TGTGCCAGCAGCGACAGGGTGGATTCACCCCTCCACTTT. Residues: CASSDRVDSPLHF.

This clonotype has ten or more counts. The chain carries TRBV12-3 or TRBV12-4 and TRBJ2-2, with D hard to call. Trimming removed 8 bases at V and 10 bases at J, with 11 bases between. The CDR3 runs to 11 residues. The CDR3 nucleotides are TGTGCCAGCCGGTTTGGGGTGGAGCTGTTTTTT. It is translated as CASRFGVELFF.